These T cell receptor beta chains were read from a single sample in a study of blood T cell repertoires in COVID-19. The data were produced by immunoSEQ multiplex PCR, yet TCRdb's version contains in-frame clones alone and is incomplete. The table has 52,000 or so clones, 78% seen once. Sequences were obtained from peripheral blood. The receptors stem from a human donor in a cohort sampled during active COVID-19. The CDR3 runs from the conserved cysteine through the conserved F or W. A D gene is named only where the DNA matches it firmly. Only part of the rows carry a size: once, few, many, or a class if the clone is expanded.

abundance,j_gene,v_gene,d_gene,CDR3nt,CDR3aa
few,TRBJ2-7,TRBV28,.,TGTGCCAGCGGAGCACAGGTCCCCAGCTCCTACGAGCAGTACTTC,CASGAQVPSSYEQYF
.,TRBJ1-6,TRBV6-5,TRBD1,TGTGCCAGCAGTCAGCAGGGGGCTAATTCACCCCTCCACTTT,CASSQQGANSPLHF
.,TRBJ2-7,TRBV14,.,TGTGCCAGCAGCTCCGTATTATTTTCCTACGAGCAGTACTTC,CASSSVLFSYEQYF
.,TRBJ2-7,TRBV4-3,.,TGCGCCAGCAGCCAAGATTGGGCTGTGGACTACGAGCAGTACTTC,CASSQDWAVDYEQYF
.,TRBJ1-2,TRBV28,.,TGTGCCAGCAGTTTGGGGATGTGGGGGGGGACCTACACCTTC,CASSLGMWGGTYTF
.,TRBJ2-1,TRBV15,TRBD2,TGTGCCACTACCCTAGCGGGAGGGCCGGGGGGTGAGCAGTTCTTC,CATTLAGGPGGEQFF
.,TRBJ2-6,TRBV15,TRBD1,TGTGCCAGTTCGACAGGGGGTTACTCTGGGGCCAACGTCCTGACTTTC,CASSTGGYSGANVLTF
.,TRBJ2-7,TRBV27,TRBD2,TGTGCCAGCAGTTTTCGGCTAGCGGGGTCTGGAACCTACGAGCAGTACTTC,CASSFRLAGSGTYEQYF
few,TRBJ2-6,TRBV4-1,.,TGCGCCAGCAGCCAAGCCAGGGGAGGGGCCAACGTCCTGACTTTC,CASSQARGGANVLTF
.,TRBJ1-2,TRBV9,TRBD1,TGTGCCAGCAGTTCAGGGGGGTCGGCTGGCTACACCTTC,CASSSGGSAGYTF
.,TRBJ2-2,TRBV7-9,.,TGTGCCAGCAGCTTGAAGGGGTTGCTAGAGCCCGGGGAGCTGTTTTTT,CASSLKGLLEPGELFF
.,TRBJ1-3,TRBV6-6,TRBD1,TGTGCCAGCAGTTCATACAGGGGGCTTGATGGAAACACCATATATTTT,CASSSYRGLDGNTIYF
.,TRBJ1-1,TRBV15,.,TGTGCCACCAGCAGAGAGGTGGCGGGAGCAGGTAGCACTGAAGCTTTCTTT,CATSREVAGAGSTEAFF
.,TRBJ2-1,TRBV7-9,TRBD1,TGTGCCAGCAGCTTAGCGGGACAGGCCTACAATGAGCAGTTCTTC,CASSLAGQAYNEQFF
.,TRBJ1-3,TRBV28,.,TGTGCCAGCAGTTTTCGCTACTTGGAGGACAGCCGGAACACCATATATTTT,CASSFRYLEDSRNTIYF
.,TRBJ2-7,TRBV28,TRBD1,TGTGCCAGCAGTGGCCAGGGGACAGGGACCTACGAGCAGTACTTC,CASSGQGTGTYEQYF
.,TRBJ1-4,TRBV4-3,TRBD1,TGCGCCAGCAGCCAACAGGGGGGAGCATATGAAAAACTGTTTTTT,CASSQQGGAYEKLFF
.,TRBJ2-5,TRBV2,.,TGTGCCAGCAGTCAGCAACTAGTAGCCGTTGAGACCCAGTACTTC,CASSQQLVAVETQYF
once,TRBJ2-5,TRBV5-5,TRBD2,TGTGCCAGCAGCCCCGGACTAGCGGGGGCTGGGGAGACCCAGTACTTC,CASSPGLAGAGETQYF
.,TRBJ2-7,TRBV30,TRBD1,TGTGCCTGGAGTGTAGGGGGCGCCTACGAGCAGTACTTC,CAWSVGGAYEQYF
few,TRBJ2-7,TRBV11-2,TRBD2,TGTGCCAGCAGCTATAGCGGGGCGCGCCGCTACGAGCAGTACTTC,CASSYSGARRYEQYF
.,TRBJ1-6,TRBV2,TRBD1,TGTGCCAGCAGAGAACAGGGGGAAGGTTCACCCCTCCACTTT,CASREQGEGSPLHF
few,TRBJ1-1,TRBV19,.,TGTGCCAGTAGTAGCAGGGAGAACACTGAAGCTTTCTTT,CASSSRENTEAFF
.,TRBJ1-1,TRBV6-6,.,TGTGCCCTCTCACGGGGGGAGGGTGTGGCTTTCTTT,CALSRGEGVAFF
once,TRBJ1-2,TRBV15,TRBD1,TGTGCCACCAGCCCCCGGGGGACAGGGAGGGATGGCTACACCTTC,CATSPRGTGRDGYTF
.,TRBJ1-2,TRBV6-5,.,TGTGCCAGCAGCTACATTTCAGGGAGGGCCTATGGCTACACCTTC,CASSYISGRAYGYTF
.,TRBJ1-1,TRBV28,TRBD1,TGTGCCAGCAGTGCAGGGACAGGTCCGAGGGACACTGAAGCTTTCTTT,CASSAGTGPRDTEAFF
.,TRBJ1-5,TRBV15,TRBD1,TGTGCCACCACCCCGGACAGGGGACGAGGGTATAGCAATCAGCCCCAGCATTTT,CATTPDRGRGYSNQPQHF
.,TRBJ2-1,TRBV7-2,TRBD2,TGTGCCAGCAGCCCCTTTAGCGGGAGGACCTACAATGAGCAGTTCTTC,CASSPFSGRTYNEQFF
.,TRBJ1-2,TRBV6-5,.,TGTGCCAGCAGTTACACAGGGAACTATGGCTACACCTTC,CASSYTGNYGYTF
.,TRBJ2-7,TRBV12-3/TRBV12-4,.,TGTGCCAGCAGCAGGGTCTCCTACGAGCAGTACTTC,CASSRVSYEQYF
.,TRBJ2-7,TRBV7-9,.,TGTGCCAGCAGCCCCCGGGGTGTAGGTTACGAGCAGTACTTC,CASSPRGVGYEQYF
.,TRBJ1-6,TRBV30,.,TGTGCCTGGAGCCCCGGGGGGGGGCGTTCACCCCTCCACTTT,CAWSPGGGRSPLHF
.,TRBJ1-6,TRBV6-5,TRBD1,TGTGCCTCGGGACAGTATAATTCACCCCTCCACTTT,CASGQYNSPLHF
.,TRBJ2-1,TRBV5-1,TRBD2,TGCGCCAGCAGCTTGACTAGCGGGGGATACAATGAGCAGTTCTTC,CASSLTSGGYNEQFF
.,TRBJ2-7,TRBV7-9,TRBD2,TGTGCCAGCACCCAAGAGACTAGCGCTTTCTACGAGCAGTACTTC,CASTQETSAFYEQYF
.,TRBJ1-2,TRBV19,TRBD1,TGTGCCAGTAGTACCACTCGTTTGGGGACAGAATATGGCTACACCTTC,CASSTTRLGTEYGYTF
.,TRBJ2-7,TRBV6-5,.,TGTGCCAGCAGTTATTCCTTAACTAAACCCTACGAGCAGTACTTC,CASSYSLTKPYEQYF
.,TRBJ1-3,TRBV6-5,.,TGTGCCAGCAGGTTCGAGGTTTGGTCTGGAAACACCATATATTTT,CASRFEVWSGNTIYF
.,TRBJ1-4,TRBV5-5,TRBD1,TGTGCCAGCAGCCAGGGACAGGGGGGAAATGAAAAACTGTTTTTT,CASSQGQGGNEKLFF